This T cell receptor beta chain was captured in a study of shared clonotypes between healthy human individuals. Overall study findings and caveats: Researchers found naive subsets generally carried larger estimated richness than memory subsets. Even with large depth, rarefaction showed that sorted-subset sequencing was incomplete.

In regard to this clone: Its antigen remains unknown.

With 7 bases clipped from V and 4 bases from J, the junction kept 4 bases outside the gene matches. Germline loops: CDR1 LNHDA, CDR2 SQIVND (reference sequence). This CDR3 has 13 amino acids. Replicate sorted-subset PCRs were loaded with around 200 ng DNA, about 30,000 T cell genomes. Assay used: immunoSEQ multiplex PCR; TCRdb lists only in-frame clones, some missing. Of some 680,000 clones in the sample, 60% to 75% were seen once. The rearrangement links TRBV19 to TRBJ1-5, with TRBD1 matching 7 bases. The material sequenced was memory CD4+ T cells sorted from blood. The subset is: CD45RA-negative fraction. The source is a woman in her thirties in good health. The CDR3 loop reads CASTTTGNQPQHF. CDR3 coding DNA: TGTGCCAGTACCACGACAGGGAATCAGCCCCAGCATTTT.